These 9 T cell receptor beta chains were all obtained from the same sample, sequenced in a study of T-cell reconstitution after alpha-beta-depleted transplantation in children. For TCRbeta, the library was prepared with unique molecular identifiers. TCRdb analysed the PCR reads with MiXCR anew, one entry per CDR3 protein. Among about 980,000 distinct CDR3 sequences listed, about 31% were seen once. Sequenced here: PBMCs, mostly from graft donor cells, sampled 360 days after TCRalphabeta/CD19-depleted stem cell transplant. Receptor source: a boy in the first two years of life who had a stem cell transplant for SCID, so the T cells may come from the graft donor.

J is TRBJ1-6 and V is TRBV20-1; maybe TRBD1 (6 bases). The germline V and J ends were trimmed by 1 base and 0 bases, with 7 bases remaining between them. Germline CDR1 DFQATT, CDR2 SNEGSKA (reference sequence). The CDR3 is 15 amino acids. CDR3 sequence: CSARAQGSYNSPLHF. CDR3 DNA sequence: TGCAGTGCTAGAGCACAGGGCTCCTATAATTCACCCCTCCACTTT.

This clonotype has just a few counts. V usage is TRBV29-1 and J usage is TRBJ2-7, with D perhaps TRBD1 (7 bases). Trimming cost V 5 bases and J 6 bases, with 17 bases left between them. The V gene's germline CDR1 is SQVTM and CDR2 ANQGSEA. The CDR3 has 13 amino acids. DNA of the CDR3: TGCAGCGTTCTCGGGCAGGGGGGCGCCGAGCAGTACTTC. It is translated as CSVLGQGGAEQYF.

This clonotype has more than one count but fewer than ten. The V gene is TRBV4-3, the J gene TRBJ2-1; D remains ambiguous. Germline CDR1 reads LGHNA; CDR2 reads YSLEER. Trimming removed 1 base from V and 5 bases from J, with 15 bases in between. This CDR3 has 16 amino acids. The CDR3 DNA follows: TGCGCCAGCAGCCAAGTGATAGGAGACTCTCACAATGAGCAGTTCTTC. It is translated as CASSQVIGDSHNEQFF.

This clonotype was observed a handful of times. This chain joins TRBV4-3 and TRBJ1-4; 12 bases align to TRBD1. The CDR3 totals 16 residues. The germline gives CDR1 LGHNA, CDR2 YSLEER. With 0 bases clipped from V and 7 bases from J, the junction kept 3 bases outside the gene matches. CDR3 protein: CASSQDGTGGIEKLFF. Here the CDR3 DNA reads TGCGCCAGCAGCCAAGATGGGACAGGGGGCATTGAAAAACTGTTTTTT.

This clonotype occurred a few times. A read error may account for a junction end that differs from germline. This chain joins TRBV2 and TRBJ1-2; a possible D gene is TRBD1 (5 bases). The CDR3 has 10 amino acids. The germline V gene has CDR1 SNHLY and CDR2 FYNNEI. In DNA, the CDR3 is TGCGCGAGGGGAGGGAATGGCTACACCTTC. Translation: CARGGNGYTF.

The rearrangement uses TRBV15 and TRBJ2-1; 8 bases line up with TRBD2. V lost 1 base and J lost 2; bases outside the gene matches: 4. CDR1 and CDR2 from the germline V gene are LNHNV and YYDKDF (reference sequence). The CDR3 extends over 16 amino acids. As DNA, the CDR3 is TGTGCCACCAGCAGAGTCACTAGCGGCCCCTACAATGAGCAGTTCTTC. Protein product: CATSRVTSGPYNEQFF.

The J gene is TRBJ1-1, the V gene TRBV6-5; no firm D call. CDR3 length: 15 residues. The germline CDR1 and CDR2 sequences are MNHEY and SVGAGI. The ends were cut back, 0 bases at V and 3 bases at J, with 11 bases in the middle. As DNA, the CDR3 is TGTGCCAGCAGTTACTCTGGGATTAAGTACACTGAAGCTTTCTTT. The encoded protein is CASSYSGIKYTEAFF.

This clonotype was found a few times. The V gene is TRBV11-2, the J gene TRBJ1-1; D is undetermined. V lost 4 bases and J lost 8, with 14 bases in between. The CDR3 consists of 13 residues. Looked up from germline, CDR1 is SGHAT and CDR2 is FQNNGV. The CDR3 DNA reads as TGTGCCAGCAGCTCGCGGATTTCTACCGAAGCTTTCTTT. Encoded protein: CASSSRISTEAFF. The full variable domain, completed using reference TRBV11-2 and TRBJ1-1, is EAGVAQSPRYKIIEKRQSVAFWCNPISGHATLYWYQQILGQGPKLLIQFQNNGVVDDSQLPKDRFSAERLKGVDSTLKIQPAKLEDSAVYLCASSSRISTEAFFGQGTRLTVV.

This clonotype was detected only a few times. CDR3 loop: CASCTLGQYEQYF. CDR3 coding DNA: TGTGCCAGCTGCACACTCGGACAGTACGAGCAGTACTTC. The chain combines TRBV28 with TRBJ2-7; perhaps TRBD1 as D (6 bases). The CDR3 covers 13 residues. Germline CDR1 reads MDHEN; CDR2 reads SYDVKM. Trimming cost V 8 bases and J 4 bases, with 15 bases left between them.